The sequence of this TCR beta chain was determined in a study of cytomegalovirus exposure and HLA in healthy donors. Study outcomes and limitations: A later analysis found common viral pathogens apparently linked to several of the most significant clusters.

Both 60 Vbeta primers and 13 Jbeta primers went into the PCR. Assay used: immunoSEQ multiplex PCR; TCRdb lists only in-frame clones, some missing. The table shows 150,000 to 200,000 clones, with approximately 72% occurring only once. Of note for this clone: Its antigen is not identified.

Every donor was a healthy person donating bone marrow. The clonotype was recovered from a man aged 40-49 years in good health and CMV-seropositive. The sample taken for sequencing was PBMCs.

The CDR3 loop is CASSPGQGRSTEAFF. The CDR3 DNA is TGTGCCAGCAGCCCCGGACAGGGCAGAAGCACTGAAGCTTTCTTT. The chain links TRBV6-6 to TRBJ1-1; 8 bases are a match to TRBD1. The CDR3 consists of 15 residues. Trimming at V came to 6 bases and at J to 4 bases, leaving 10 bases not matched to a gene. The germline gives CDR1 MNHNY, CDR2 SVGAGI (reference sequence).